The T cell receptor beta chain under discussion was sequenced for a study of T cell repertoires in cytomegalovirus infection. Study details: Public TCR beta signatures marked donors with CMV infection and the matching HLA. The study's findings and limits: HLA-C-restricted, CMV-specific TCR beta clonotypes were dominant ex vivo. Cumulative frequency (of public TCR beta family members) identified carriers of CMV plus the relevant HLA.

The table lists this clonotype with a few counts. What it binds is not known. Germline loops: CDR1 SGHVS, CDR2 FQNEAQ. CDR3 length equals 18 residues. V lost 5 bases and J lost 4; bases outside the gene matches: 13. TCRdb recomputed calls from the reads with MiXCR, one row per CDR3 protein. This sample carries 200,000 to 300,000 distinct CDR3 sequences, less than 9.5% of them seen once, and the ten largest clones take over 13%. The TCR comes from a human donor in good health (CMV status not recorded). Some clones in this sample may be carry-over from other donors' samples. This rearrangement joins TRBV7-8 to TRBJ2-2; the match to TRBD2 covers 10 bases. The sequencing sample was made of PBMCs. CDR3 region: CASSPQSAGGPLTGELFF. For the CDR3, the DNA is TGTGCCAGCAGCCCCCAGTCAGCGGGAGGGCCCCTCACCGGGGAGCTGTTTTTT.